The clone carrying this TCR beta chain is termed medium-sized (0.01 to 0.1%). Time point described: patch test 3, about 24 weeks after DPC sensitization. Sample treatment: therapeutic diphenylcyclopropenone sensitization with weekly scalp DPC. Blood collection happened ahead of applying each patch test. The CDR3 consists of 16 residues. Germline lookup yields CDR1 SGHTA and CDR2 FQGTGA. V gave up 2 bases and J gave up 5 bases, with 16 bases separating them. The library gave individual cDNA molecules unique molecular identifiers. In the original workflow: There were a median of approximately 88,000 TCRs per sample, with a range from roughly 20,000 to 690,600. One entry per CDR3 protein, called by TCRdb with MiXCR from the RACE reads. TCRdb, not the authors, supplied the V and J calls. The table includes tens of thousands of distinct CDR3 sequences, 12% detected once. The data derive from a study of human T cells and chemical hapten exposure.

Here the sequenced sample was whole blood, taken in connection with sensitization to the hapten diphenylcyclopropenone (DPC). The chain uses TRBV7-3 and TRBJ2-1, with D tentatively TRBD2 (7 bases). The receptor was isolated from a man aged 25-45 years with alopecia areata. Some clones in this sample may be carry-over from other donors' samples. The CDR3 bases are TGTGCCAGCAGCTTAGTTGTAGGGGGAGGGGACAATGAGCAGTTCTTC. Amino acids: CASSLVVGGGDNEQFF.